These T cell receptor beta chains were read from a single sample in a study of neurological immune-mediated disorders. TCRdb re-called the 5' RACE reads through MiXCR, storing one row per CDR3 protein. The repertoire includes more than 75,000 distinct CDR3 sequences, roughly 3.3% of them detected once, and approximately 2.9% sits in the top ten. Sequencing was done on a sample of PBMCs. The receptors stem from a woman in her forties or fifties with multiple sclerosis. Both conserved end residues are part of each CDR3. A D gene is named only where the DNA matches it firmly. Rows may omit the clone size; those that give it use once, few, many or a size class.

NA,TRBV6-1,TRBD2,TRBJ2-1,CASSVKFGLADYNEQFF,TGTGCCAGCAGTGTGAAATTTGGGCTAGCGGACTACAATGAGCAGTTCTTC
many,TRBV5-1,TRBD1,TRBJ1-1,CASSLAATGASAFF,TGCGCCAGCAGCTTGGCCGCGACAGGGGCTTCGGCTTTCTTT
many,TRBV20-1,NA,TRBJ2-1,CSARDRGAGARFF,TGCAGTGCTAGAGATCGAGGGGCAGGGGCTAGGTTCTTC
many,TRBV7-7,NA,TRBJ2-2,CASSPAGTSTGELFF,TGTGCTAGCAGCCCAGCCGGGACGTCGACCGGGGAGCTGTTTTTT
NA,TRBV5-1,NA,TRBJ1-2,CASSLRERDLFYGQTF,TGCGCCAGCAGCTTAAGGGAACGGGACCTCTTCTATGGCCAAACCTTC
many,TRBV6-1,TRBD1,TRBJ1-4,CASSTGTGENEKLFF,TGTGCCAGCAGTACCGGGACAGGAGAAAATGAAAAACTGTTTTTT
many,TRBV27,NA,TRBJ2-7,CASKGDKLNEQYF,TGTGCCAGCAAGGGGGACAAGCTAAACGAGCAGTACTTC
many,TRBV28,TRBD1,TRBJ1-2,CASSPGQAYGGYTF,TGTGCCAGCAGCCCGGGACAGGCTTATGGTGGCTACACCTTC
few,TRBV11-3,NA,TRBJ2-2,CASSPQGGLSTGELFF,TGTGCCAGCAGCCCGCAGGGGGGACTTAGCACCGGGGAGCTGTTTTTT
many,TRBV20-1,NA,TRBJ2-7,CSARVIASNSYEQYF,TGCAGTGCTAGGGTGATAGCGAGTAACTCCTACGAGCAGTACTTC
many,TRBV5-1,NA,TRBJ1-1,CASSPLENTEAFF,TGCGCCAGCAGCCCACTCGAGAACACTGAAGCTTTCTTT
many,TRBV11-3,NA,TRBJ2-2,CASSEQALTGELFF,TGTGCCAGCAGCGAACAGGCCCTCACCGGGGAGCTGTTTTTT
many,TRBV7-2,TRBD2,TRBJ2-6,CASSLHLRGGSGANVLTF,TGTGCCAGCAGCTTACACTTGCGGGGGGGCTCTGGGGCCAACGTCCTGACTTTC
many,TRBV10-3,TRBD2,TRBJ2-1,CAIRAAGGTYNEQFF,TGTGCCATCAGAGCAGCGGGGGGAACCTACAATGAGCAGTTCTTC
many,TRBV7-2,TRBD2,TRBJ2-3,CASSPIGAGGDTQYF,TGTGCCAGCAGCCCGATCGGGGCGGGGGGAGATACGCAGTATTTT
many,TRBV7-9,NA,TRBJ2-5,CASRETSIETQYF,TGTGCCAGCAGAGAAACCTCAATAGAGACCCAGTACTTC
NA,TRBV5-1,NA,TRBJ2-3,CASSLAPRNSRVADTQYF,TGCGCCAGCAGCTTGGCTCCCAGGAACTCCAGGGTGGCAGATACGCAGTATTTT
many,TRBV3-1,NA,TRBJ2-7,CASSPTGLDFEQYF,TGTGCCAGCTCCCCCACGGGGCTTGATTTCGAGCAGTACTTC
many,TRBV6-5,NA,TRBJ2-3,CASSYEPRADTQYF,TGTGCCAGCAGTTACGAGCCTCGCGCAGATACGCAGTATTTT
many,TRBV5-1,NA,TRBJ1-2,CASSRDVGSGYTF,TGCGCCAGCAGCCGCGACGTCGGGTCCGGCTACACCTTC
many,TRBV6-5,NA,TRBJ2-7,CASGGQTYEQYF,TGTGCCAGCGGGGGTCAGACCTACGAGCAGTACTTC
many,TRBV20-1,NA,TRBJ2-7,CSASLIVAEPYEQYF,TGCAGTGCTAGTCTTATAGTGGCAGAACCCTACGAGCAGTACTTC
few,TRBV9,TRBD2,TRBJ2-5,CASSVGGSGGYQETQYF,TGTGCCAGCAGCGTAGGCGGTAGCGGGGGGTACCAAGAGACCCAGTACTTC
many,TRBV5-6,NA,TRBJ1-4,CASSYGRTTNEKLFF,TGTGCCAGCAGCTATGGACGCACAACTAATGAAAAACTGTTTTTT
many,TRBV7-2,NA,TRBJ2-7,CASSLQAGGQTYEQYF,TGTGCCAGCAGCCTCCAAGCAGGGGGGCAAACCTACGAGCAGTACTTC
many,TRBV15,NA,TRBJ1-5,CATSSAFFGEEPQHF,TGTGCCACCAGCAGCGCCTTCTTCGGGGAAGAGCCCCAGCATTTT
many,TRBV15,NA,TRBJ1-5,CATSSDPIQPQHF,TGTGCCACCAGCAGCGACCCAATCCAGCCCCAGCATTTT
many,TRBV15,NA,TRBJ2-7,CATSQGAGSYEQYF,TGTGCCACCTCCCAGGGAGCAGGCTCCTACGAGCAGTACTTC
many,TRBV20-1,TRBD1,TRBJ2-7,CSARDPLGTGIYEQYF,TGCAGTGCTAGAGACCCTCTCGGGACAGGGATTTACGAGCAGTACTTC
many,TRBV5-1,NA,TRBJ1-5,CASSPNSGSNQPQHF,TGCGCCAGCAGCCCAAACAGTGGGAGCAATCAGCCCCAGCATTTT
many,TRBV6-5,TRBD1,TRBJ2-7,CASRRGQGAYEQYF,TGTGCCAGCAGACGTGGACAGGGGGCCTACGAGCAGTACTTC
many,TRBV15,NA,TRBJ1-5,CATSRDPLQPQHF,TGTGCCACCAGCAGAGATCCCCTACAGCCCCAGCATTTT
many,TRBV7-2,NA,TRBJ2-1,CASSPQRNEQFF,TGTGCCAGCAGCCCCCAGCGGAATGAGCAGTTCTTC
many,TRBV10-3,NA,TRBJ1-2,CAIPQQGYGYTF,TGTGCCATCCCGCAACAGGGCTATGGCTACACCTTC
many,TRBV5-1,NA,TRBJ2-5,CASSSYGETQYF,TGCGCCAGCAGCTCGTATGGGGAGACCCAGTACTTC
many,TRBV12-3/TRBV12-4,NA,TRBJ1-5,CASRPGPRLGQPQHF,TGTGCCAGCAGACCGGGTCCCCGGTTGGGTCAGCCCCAGCATTTT
many,TRBV10-1,NA,TRBJ1-2,CASSENRNYGYTF,TGCGCCAGCAGTGAGAATAGGAACTATGGCTACACCTTC
many,TRBV5-1,NA,TRBJ1-1,CASSSNGGKVAAFF,TGCGCCAGCAGCTCGAATGGGGGCAAAGTAGCAGCTTTCTTT
many,TRBV6-2/TRBV6-3,NA,TRBJ1-1,CASSYLEGPPPTEAFF,TGTGCCAGCAGTTATTTAGAGGGCCCTCCTCCGACTGAAGCTTTCTTT